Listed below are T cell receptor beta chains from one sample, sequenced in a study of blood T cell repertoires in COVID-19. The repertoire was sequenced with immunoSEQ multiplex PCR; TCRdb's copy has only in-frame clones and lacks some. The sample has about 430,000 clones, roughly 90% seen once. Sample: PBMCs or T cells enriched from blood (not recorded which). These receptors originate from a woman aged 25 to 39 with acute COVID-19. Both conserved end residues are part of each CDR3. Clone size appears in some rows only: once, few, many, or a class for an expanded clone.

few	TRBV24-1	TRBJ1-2	CATSDLTGGYTF
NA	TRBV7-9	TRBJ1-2	CASSFLTALINYGYTF
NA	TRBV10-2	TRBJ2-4	CASSVRGRGRGSSGAKNIQYF
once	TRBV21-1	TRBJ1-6	CASSRWTGVSSYNSPLHF
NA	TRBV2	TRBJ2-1	CASIQGRSYNEQFF
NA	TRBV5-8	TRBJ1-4	CASSLDYRLNEKLFF
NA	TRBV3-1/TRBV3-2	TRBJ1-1	CASSQGGAVNTEAFF
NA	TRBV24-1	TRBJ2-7	CATRATDSYEQYF
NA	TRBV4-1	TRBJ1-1	CASSLRTGANTEAFF
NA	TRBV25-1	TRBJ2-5	CASSEGGVQETQYF
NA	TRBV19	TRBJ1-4	CASSTSGKTNEKLFF
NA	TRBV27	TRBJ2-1	CASRPLIQSSEQFF
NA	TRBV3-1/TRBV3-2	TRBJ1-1	CASSQEQGPPAEAFF
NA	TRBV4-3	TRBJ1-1	CASSQGWDSSEAFF
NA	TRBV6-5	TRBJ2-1	CASRADRYNEQFF
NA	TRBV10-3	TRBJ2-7	CAIIPTAYEQYF